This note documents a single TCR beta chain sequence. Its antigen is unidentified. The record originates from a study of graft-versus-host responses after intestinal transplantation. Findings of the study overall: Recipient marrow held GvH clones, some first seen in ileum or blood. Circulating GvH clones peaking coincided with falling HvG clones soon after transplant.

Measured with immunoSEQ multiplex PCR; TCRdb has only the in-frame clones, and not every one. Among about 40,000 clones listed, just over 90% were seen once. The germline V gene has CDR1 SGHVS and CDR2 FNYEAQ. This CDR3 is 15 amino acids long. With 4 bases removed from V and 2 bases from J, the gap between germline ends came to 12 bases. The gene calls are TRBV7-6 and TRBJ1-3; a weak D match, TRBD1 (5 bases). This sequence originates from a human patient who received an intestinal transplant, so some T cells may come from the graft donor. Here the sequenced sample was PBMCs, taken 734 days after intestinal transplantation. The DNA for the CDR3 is TGTGCCAGCAGCTCGGGACGGATCCCTGGAAACACCATATATTTT. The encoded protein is CASSSGRIPGNTIYF.